The clone carrying this T cell receptor (beta chain) was observed once. No antigen is known for it. The sample originates from a study of regulatory and conventional T cells in RAG deficiency. Libraries were prepared by immunoSEQ multiplex PCR; TCRdb keeps only in-frame clonotypes and omits some of them. Of tens of thousands of clones listed, over 80% are singletons. Regulatory T cells were sorted from blood as CD4+ CD25-high CD127-low cells. V was clipped by 0 bases and J by 1 base; unmatched bases: 2. Germline CDR1 SGDLS, CDR2 YYNGEE. There are 15 residues in the CDR3. Study findings and constraints: Omenn patients showed >80% Treg-Tconv overlap and shorter CDR3 lengths.

These sequences were also reported in another study, on regulatory T cells. As reported in that work: The PCR used 52 TRBV and 13 TRBJ primers.

The sequence was collected from a human donor in good health. Sequencing was performed on Tregs sorted from blood. This chain links TRBV9 with TRBJ2-3; TRBD2 agrees at 7 bases. CDR3 sequence (DNA): TGTGCCAGCAGCGTAGGACTAGCCCGCACAGATACGCAGTATTTT. Translated: CASSVGLARTDTQYF. Complete variable domain (other parts from reference TRBV9 and TRBJ2-3): DSGVTQTPKHLITATGQRVTLRCSPRSGDLSVYWYQQSLDQGLQFLIQYYNGEERAKGNILERFSAQQFPDLHSELNLSSLELGDSALYFCASSVGLARTDTQYFGPGTRLTVL.